This TCR beta chain was obtained from a study of T-cell reconstitution after alpha-beta-depleted transplantation in children. For this clonotype: Its antigen is still unknown.

The trim removed 6 bases at V and 2 bases at J, leaving 7 bases unmatched. The CDR3 sequence is 13 residues long. Germline CDR1 reads SQVTM; CDR2 reads ANQGSEA. Unique molecular identifiers were used to barcode this TCRbeta library. In TCRdb, the PCR reads were re-called with MiXCR into one record per CDR3 protein. Among 350,000 to 500,000 distinct CDR3 sequences, approximately 42% were seen once, and the ten largest hold 27%. General study results and limits: Surviving recipient T cells and intrathymic progenitors accounted for some patients' high TCRbeta diversity at day 60. Reportedly, only several hundred clones from non-depleted graft cells drove alpha-beta T-cell counts at about two months. A year had passed since transplant, and T-cell counts and diversity by then came mostly from newly produced T cells.

This rearrangement joins TRBV29-1 to TRBJ2-7; TRBD2 matches 7 bases. The starting material was PBMCs, obtained before TCRalphabeta/CD19-depleted stem cell transplant. The sequence was obtained from a girl aged 2 to 10 with aplastic anemia, due to receive a stem cell transplant. The CDR3 bases are TGCAGCGTGCCAGGTGGGGGGGCCTACGAGCAGTACTTC. Translated: CSVPGGGAYEQYF.